These 23 T cell receptor beta chains were all obtained from the same sample, sequenced in a study of T-cell memory formation after mild COVID-19. TCRdb redid the calling of the 5' RACE reads with MiXCR, one entry per CDR3 protein. The sample has about 430,000 distinct CDR3 sequences, roughly 18% seen once; the top ten hold around a fifth. Sequenced sample: PBMCs or a T cell subset sorted from them (not recorded which). These receptors were taken from a man younger than 35 who had mild COVID-19 (a few samples of this study predate the infection). Cell type and time point are not known.

The rearrangement uses TRBV7-2 and TRBJ2-1; no clear D. V shed 5 bases and J shed 0 bases, with 14 bases lying between them. Germline V gene data show CDR1 as SGHTA and CDR2 as FQGNSA. There are 16 residues in the CDR3. CDR3 bases: TGTGCCAGCAGCCCACGGGCAGTGAGCTCCTACAATGAGCAGTTCTTC. Amino acid sequence: CASSPRAVSSYNEQFF.

The chain carries TRBV9 and TRBJ2-3; 11 positions match TRBD2. CDR1 SGDLS and CDR2 YYNGEE come from the germline V gene. The CDR3 consists of 15 residues. With V trimmed by 0 bases and J by 10 bases, 7 bases remained unmatched. DNA for the CDR3: TGTGCCAGCAGCGTAGTAGTTAGCGGGGGGGGTCCGCAGTATTTT. This encodes CASSVVVSGGGPQYF. Complete variable domain (other parts from reference TRBV9 and TRBJ2-3): DSGVTQTPKHLITATGQRVTLRCSPRSGDLSVYWYQQSLDQGLQFLIQYYNGEERAKGNILERFSAQQFPDLHSELNLSSLELGDSALYFCASSVVVSGGGPQYFGPGTRLTVL.

This clonotype was seen repeatedly, ten times or more. This rearrangement joins TRBV14 to TRBJ2-7; D may correspond to TRBD1 or TRBD2 (6 bases each). The V end lost 3 bases, the J end lost 0 bases, and 18 bases lay between the germline ends. Germline loops: CDR1 SGHDN, CDR2 FVKESK. The CDR3 has 17 amino acids. CDR3 region: CASSHRREDSGSYEQYV. Here the CDR3 DNA reads TGTGCCAGCAGCCACCGGAGGGAGGACAGCGGCTCCTACGAGCAGTACGTC.

In its sample, this clonotype was seen a few times. The J gene is TRBJ2-3, the V gene TRBV6-2 or TRBV6-3; the D gene could be TRBD1 or TRBD2 (5 bases each). V was trimmed by 7 bases and J by 0 bases, leaving 20 bases between them. CDR1 and CDR2 from the germline V gene are MNHEY and SVGEGT. The length of the CDR3 is 17 residues. CDR3 sequence reads: CASTLLPSGPSTDTQYF. The CDR3 DNA follows: TGTGCCAGCACCTTACTCCCTTCGGGGCCTAGCACAGATACGCAGTATTTT.

The V and J genes are TRBV6-2 or TRBV6-3 and TRBJ2-7; no clear D gene. This CDR3 is built from 12 residues. V lost 3 bases, J lost 3 bases, and 6 bases lay in between. The germline CDR1 and CDR2 sequences are MNHEY and SVGEGT. The CDR3, as DNA: TGTGCCAGCAGTTATGGGGTCTACGAGCAGTACTTC. This translates into CASSYGVYEQYF.

The chain links TRBV27 to TRBJ2-3, with D maybe TRBD1 (5 bases). Trimming took 4 bases from V and 1 from J, leaving 9 bases between them. The CDR3 runs 14 residues. The V gene's germline CDR1 is MNHEY and CDR2 SMNVEV (reference sequence). CDR3 sequence (DNA): TGTGCCAGCAGTTCCGAGACAGGCACAGATACGCAGTATTTT. This sequence encodes CASSSETGTDTQYF.

This clonotype was detected many times. J is TRBJ2-1 and V is TRBV7-2; 12 bases are a match to TRBD2. J was trimmed by 7 bases and V by 4 bases; bases with no gene match: 8. CDR1 SGHTA and CDR2 FQGNSA come from the germline V gene. The length of the CDR3 is 16 residues. The CDR3 protein is CASSSQLAGGWNEQFF. The CDR3 DNA sequence: TGTGCCAGCAGCTCCCAGCTAGCGGGGGGGTGGAATGAGCAGTTCTTC.

This clonotype was detected only a few times. The chain links TRBV7-2 to TRBJ1-4; D ambiguous. This CDR3 has 15 amino acids. Germline CDR1 reads SGHTA; CDR2 reads FQGNSA. Between the trimmed V and J ends, which lost 1 base and 0 bases, there was a span of 6 bases. DNA of the CDR3: TGTGCCAGCAGCTTAGGGTCCCCAACTAATGAAAAACTGTTTTTT. This encodes CASSLGSPTNEKLFF.

This clonotype turned up a few times. A read error may account for a junction end that differs from germline. The rearrangement uses TRBV30 and TRBJ2-5; possibly TRBD1 for D (6 bases). The germline CDR1 and CDR2 sequences are GTSNPN and SVGIG (reference sequence). The CDR3 is 11 amino acids. The CDR3 DNA reads TGTGCCTGGGACCGGTCGACAGGCCGGCGGTTC. Amino acid sequence: CAWDRSTGRRF.

This sequence joins TRBV15 and TRBJ2-7, with a possible D match to TRBD2 (6 bases). This CDR3 has 13 amino acids. V was pared by 3 bases and J by 5 bases, with 11 bases between. Germline V gene lookup returns CDR1 LNHNV and CDR2 YYDKDF (reference sequence). The CDR3 is CATSREGRNEQYV. DNA of the CDR3: TGTGCCACCAGCAGGGAGGGACGGAACGAGCAGTACGTC.

V and J are TRBV15 and TRBJ2-2; the match to TRBD1 covers 8 bases. V lost 5 bases and J lost 4; bases outside the gene matches: 3. Per the germline V gene, CDR1 is LNHNV and CDR2 is YYDKDF (reference sequence). There are 14 residues in the CDR3. The DNA for the CDR3 is TGTGCCACCAGCCCTGGACAGGGCACCGGGGAGCTGTTTTTT. Its translation: CATSPGQGTGELFF.

This rearrangement joins TRBV7-2 to TRBJ1-1, with D possibly matching TRBD1 (6 bases). CDR1 and CDR2 (germline): SGHTA, FQGNSA. V was clipped by 8 bases and J by 2 bases, with 15 bases between them. This CDR3 has 14 residues. The CDR3 loop reads CASSRPGVNTEAFF. CDR3 in DNA: TGTGCCAGCTCAAGACCAGGGGTAAACACTGAAGCTTTCTTT.

The J gene is TRBJ2-5, the V gene TRBV27; the D gene could be TRBD1 or TRBD2 (6 bases each). V was cut by 5 bases and J by 7 bases, with 11 bases left in between. The CDR3 runs 12 residues. Germline V gives CDR1 MNHEY, CDR2 SMNVEV (reference sequence). CDR3 coding DNA: TGTGCCAGCAGTCGACAGGAGGGGACCCAGTACTTC. Translation gives CASSRQEGTQYF.

Ten or more counts support this clonotype. This sequence joins TRBV6-2 or TRBV6-3 and TRBJ2-5; tentative D call: TRBD1 (6 bases). The length of the CDR3 is 13 residues. Germline CDR1 MNHEY, CDR2 SVGEGT. DNA of the CDR3: TGTGCTTCACATCGGGACACCCAAGAGACCCAGTACTTC. This encodes CASHRDTQETQYF.

V and J are TRBV3-1 and TRBJ2-7, with 8 positions matching TRBD1. V dropped 4 bases and J dropped 5; count of bases not matched to a gene: 7. Germline V lookup: CDR1 LGHDT, CDR2 YNNKEL (reference sequence). The CDR3 runs to 14 residues. This chain's CDR3 is CASSLPGQAHEQYF. CDR3 nucleotide sequence: TGTGCCAGCAGCCTACCGGGACAGGCCCACGAGCAGTACTTC.

CDR3 coding DNA: TGTGCCAGCAGCCTTTCGGGCGGGGGGGAGATCACAGATACGCAGTATTTT. This gives the protein CASSLSGGGEITDTQYF. The genes are TRBV7-3 and TRBJ2-3; 9 nucleotides agree with TRBD2. Germline V gives CDR1 SGHTA, CDR2 FQGTGA. The ends lost 5 bases at V and 2 bases at J; junction bases unmatched: 11. The CDR3 has 17 amino acids.

This clonotype was counted ten times or more. CDR3 in DNA: TGTGCCTGCTACAGGACAGCCACTGAAGCTTTCTTT. Translation: CACYRTATEAFF. The chain has TRBV2 and TRBJ1-1; tentatively, D is TRBD1 (6 bases). The germline V gene encodes CDR1 SNHLY and CDR2 FYNNEI. This CDR3 has 12 residues. Trimming removed 11 bases from V and 4 bases from J, with 14 bases in between.

This chain connects TRBV20-1 to TRBJ2-3; D may be TRBD1 or TRBD2 (6 bases each). The germline V gene has CDR1 DFQATT and CDR2 SNEGSKA (reference sequence). Trimming took off 1 base at V and 4 bases at J, with 15 bases between the two ends. The CDR3 runs to 15 residues. The CDR3, as DNA: TGCAGTGCTAGAGGGGATCGGGGGCTCCCAGATACGCAGTATTTT. This translates into CSARGDRGLPDTQYF.

The rearrangement uses TRBV7-2 and TRBJ1-3, with 8 bases lining up with TRBD1. The ends lost 3 bases at V and 0 bases at J; junction bases unmatched: 13. This CDR3 has 19 amino acids. The germline V gene encodes CDR1 SGHTA and CDR2 FQGNSA. CDR3 amino acids: CASSFTTGQADSSGNTIYF. For the CDR3, the DNA is TGTGCCAGCAGCTTTACTACGGGACAGGCCGACAGCTCTGGAAACACCATATATTTT.

V usage is TRBV9 and J usage is TRBJ1-5, with a possible D match to TRBD1 (6 bases). With 3 bases removed from V and 7 bases from J, the gap between germline ends came to 17 bases. The germline gives CDR1 SGDLS, CDR2 YYNGEE. CDR3 size: 15 residues. The CDR3 spells CASSAQDRPAQPQHF. CDR3 sequence (DNA): TGTGCCAGCAGCGCCCAAGACAGGCCCGCCCAGCCCCAGCATTTT.

The sample holds many counts of this clonotype. The rearrangement uses TRBV7-9 and TRBJ2-7; TRBD1 or TRBD2 may be the D gene (5 bases each). The CDR3 totals 15 residues. Trimming removed 1 base from V and 2 bases from J, with 12 bases in between. CDR1 is SEHNR and CDR2 is FQNEAQ in the germline V gene (reference sequence). The CDR3 nucleotides read TGTGCCAGCAGCTTAGAGGTTGGGGGAACCTACGAGCAGTACTTC. Translation: CASSLEVGGTYEQYF.

The chain couples TRBV5-4 to TRBJ2-5; possible D gene TRBD2, 5 bases. Trimming removed 1 base from V and 1 base from J, with 11 bases in between. This CDR3 has 15 amino acids. Germline loops: CDR1 SGHNT, CDR2 YYREEE (reference sequence). The CDR3 is CASSLYAGSQETQYF. The CDR3 DNA follows: TGTGCCAGCAGCTTGTATGCGGGTAGCCAAGAGACCCAGTACTTC.

Only a few counts were recorded for this clonotype. V usage is TRBV20-1 and J usage is TRBJ2-4, with D uncertain. There are 14 residues in the CDR3. V was trimmed by 2 bases and J by 0 bases, leaving 8 bases between them. In germline, CDR1 is DFQATT, CDR2 SNEGSKA (reference sequence). The CDR3 loop reads CSARQDIAKNIQYF. The CDR3, as DNA: TGCAGTGCTAGACAGGATATAGCCAAAAACATTCAGTACTTC.